Presented here are 7 T cell receptor beta chains from one specimen sequenced in a study of shared clonotypes between healthy human individuals. Method: immunoSEQ multiplex PCR; TCRdb's copy keeps in-frame clones and lacks some. Among approximately 510,000 clones, less than 85% were seen once, and the ten largest hold around 13%. The sequenced material came from PBMCs. These receptors were taken from a woman aged 40 to 55 in good health. Some clones in this sample may be carry-over from other donors' samples.

This rearrangement joins TRBV10-3 to TRBJ2-2; 10 nucleotides align to TRBD2. The CDR3 spans 20 residues. The V and J ends lost 6 bases and 1 base, in that order; junction bases with no gene match: 17. Germline V lookup: CDR1 ENHRY, CDR2 SYGVKD. CDR3 protein: CAISRAPKEREGRNTGELFF. The CDR3 bases are TGTGCCATCAGCCGAGCCCCCAAAGAGCGGGAGGGCCGGAACACCGGGGAGCTGTTTTTT.

V usage is TRBV2 and J usage is TRBJ2-1, with no clear D. The CDR3 is 15 residues long. Germline-derived CDR1 and CDR2 are SNHLY and FYNNEI. V was shortened by 6 bases and J by 0 bases, with 12 bases between the two germline ends. DNA for the CDR3: TGTGCCAGCAGGAACTACTATTCCTCCTACAATGAGCAGTTCTTC. It is translated as CASRNYYSSYNEQFF.

Concerning this clone itself: Other DNA sequences in this specimen translate into the identical CDR3. The chain couples TRBV19 to TRBJ2-2; D is possibly TRBD2 (5 bases). Trimming left V 6 bases short and J 5 bases short, with 7 bases between. In germline, CDR1 is LNHDA, CDR2 SQIVND (reference sequence). This CDR3 has 12 amino acids. CDR3 sequence (DNA): TGTGCCAGTAGGTCGGGGACCGGGGAGCTGTTTTTT. Translated: CASRSGTGELFF.

The J gene is TRBJ2-4, the V gene TRBV19; D not resolved. The germline V gene encodes CDR1 LNHDA and CDR2 SQIVND (reference sequence). This CDR3 has 12 amino acids. Between the trimmed V and J ends, which lost 1 base and 8 bases, there was a span of 6 bases. The CDR3 is CASSIGQDIQYF. The CDR3 nucleotides read TGTGCCAGTAGTATAGGCCAGGACATTCAGTACTTC. Supplemented by reference TRBV19 and TRBJ2-4, the full variable domain reads DGGITQSPKYLFRKEGQNVTLSCEQNLNHDAMYWYRQDPGQGLRLIYYSQIVNDFQKGDIAEGYSVSREKKESFPLTVTSAQKNPTAFYLCASSIGQDIQYFGAGTRLSVL.

The chain joins TRBV2 to TRBJ2-2; the D is unclear. CDR1 is SNHLY and CDR2 is FYNNEI in the germline V gene. The CDR3 has 14 residues. The V gene lost 7 bases and the J gene lost 4 bases, with 13 bases spanning the gap. CDR3 residues: CASTLGHTTGELFF. The CDR3 DNA is TGTGCCAGCACCCTCGGGCACACCACCGGGGAGCTGTTTTTT.

The CDR3 loop reads CASSQAGLGQGRNIQYF. The CDR3 DNA sequence: TGCGCCAGCAGCCAAGCGGGGCTTGGACAGGGTAGAAACATTCAGTACTTC. The chain recombines TRBV4-1 with TRBJ2-4, with TRBD1 matching 8 bases. After removal of 1 base from V and 6 bases from J, the junction contained 11 bases not matched to a gene. CDR1 MGHRA and CDR2 YSYEKL come from the germline V gene. The CDR3 contains 17 residues.

This rearrangement joins TRBV30 to TRBJ1-6; D is ambiguous. The CDR3 totals 13 residues. CDR1 and CDR2 (germline): GTSNPN, SVGIG (reference sequence). V lost 7 bases and J 5 bases, leaving 12 bases between the germline ends. As DNA, the CDR3 is TGTGCCTCCGCCCGGGTTGATAATTCACCCCTCCACTTT. Its translation is CASARVDNSPLHF. The full variable domain, its missing parts supplied by reference TRBV30 and TRBJ1-6, is SQTIHQWPATLVQPVGSPLSLECTVEGTSNPNLYWYRQAAGRGLQLLFYSVGIGQISSEVPQNLSASRPQDRQFILSSKKLLLSDSGFYLCASARVDNSPLHFGNGTRLTVT.